A selection of T cell receptor beta chains follows, all from one sample in a study of cytotoxic CD8 clonotypes in ibrutinib-treated CLL. Data came from immunoSEQ multiplex PCR; TCRdb stores just in-frame clones and leaves some out. The sample gives roughly 300,000 clones, approximately 79% of which show up once; approximately 5.6% is in the top ten. The sequences come from PBMCs, collected at disease progression, from a patient treated with ibrutinib. These receptors came from a human donor with chronic lymphocytic leukemia. Both conserved end residues are part of each CDR3. The D gene is left open where the match is weak. The size field is filled for only some rows; it gives once, few, many or a size class.

D gene | J gene | clone size | V gene | CDR3 DNA | CDR3 protein
TRBD2 | TRBJ2-4 | . | TRBV6-6 | TGTGCCAGCAGTCCCCCTAGCGGGAGGGCCGTCATTCAGTACTTC | CASSPPSGRAVIQYF
TRBD2 | TRBJ2-3 | . | TRBV5-4 | TGTGCCAGCAGCTTGAAGTCGGGAGGGACAGATACGCAGTATTTT | CASSLKSGGTDTQYF
. | TRBJ1-5 | . | TRBV10-3 | TGTGCCATCAGTGCGGAGGGGGATGGCAATCAGCCCCAGCATTTT | CAISAEGDGNQPQHF
. | TRBJ2-1 | once | TRBV27 | TGTGCCAGCGGCCTTCTACTGACGACGGAGCAGTTCTTC | CASGLLLTTEQFF
. | TRBJ2-1 | . | TRBV9 | TGTGCCAGCAGCGTATCGGCCAATGAGCAGTTCTTC | CASSVSANEQFF
. | TRBJ2-3 | few | TRBV10-3 | TGTGCCATCAGTGATTCGCAGGCCACAGATACGCAGTATTTT | CAISDSQATDTQYF
. | TRBJ1-2 | . | TRBV4-1 | TGCGCCAGCAGCCATCCGATACAGGGCGTTAACTATGGCTACACCTTC | CASSHPIQGVNYGYTF
. | TRBJ1-5 | few | TRBV5-4 | TGTGCCAGCAGCTTCGGGTCTGGCAATCAGCCCCAGCATTTT | CASSFGSGNQPQHF
. | TRBJ2-3 | once | TRBV7-2 | TGTGCCAGCAGCTTATCCACAGATACGCAGTATTTT | CASSLSTDTQYF
TRBD1 | TRBJ2-3 | . | TRBV27 | TGTGCCAGCAGTTTAGGGGGACAGGGGAAAGATACGCAGTATTTT | CASSLGGQGKDTQYF
. | TRBJ1-4 | . | TRBV11-2 | TGTGCCAGCAGCCCGGACATATCAACTAATGAAAAACTGTTTTTT | CASSPDISTNEKLFF
. | TRBJ1-6 | . | TRBV9 | TGTGCCAGCAGCGTATCGAGGGGCTTATATAATTCACCCCTCCACTTT | CASSVSRGLYNSPLHF
. | TRBJ2-1 | few | TRBV7-3 | TGTGCCAGCAGCAAGGGTCATGAGCAGTTCTTC | CASSKGHEQFF
TRBD1 | TRBJ2-5 | . | TRBV6-5 | TGTGCCAGCAGTACTGGACAGGGTTGGCGCGAGACCCAGTACTTC | CASSTGQGWRETQYF
TRBD2 | TRBJ2-1 | . | TRBV28 | TGTGCCAGCAGTGCAGGGGGACTAGCGGGCTACAATGAGCAGTTCTTC | CASSAGGLAGYNEQFF